The clone carrying this T cell receptor beta chain has a count of ten or more. What it binds is unknown. The data originate from a study of identical twins. Findings and caveats of the study: While abundant cord blood beta clonotypes carried fewer insertions, memory repertoires showed no such pattern. It was possible that invariant MAIT and iNKT cells partly confounded the zero-insertion analyses.

MiXCR, applied by TCRdb to the 5' RACE reads, yields one record per CDR3 protein. The sample contains hundreds of thousands of distinct CDR3 sequences, approximately 8% of which appear only once. Trimming cost V 3 bases and J 2 bases, with 11 bases left between them. This CDR3 has 14 residues. From germline, CDR1 is MNHEY and CDR2 SVGEGT. These sequences were also reported in another study, on yellow fever vaccine responses in identical twins. That source notes: The T cell response to vaccination in identical twins was reportedly partly convergent and partly personalized.

The rearrangement uses TRBV6-2 or TRBV6-3 and TRBJ2-7; D call uncertain. The source of this sequence is a woman aged 18-30 years in good health. The specimen was CD8+ T cells sorted from blood. CDR3 DNA: TGTGCCAGCAGTTATACGGGCAGCGCCTACGAGCAGTACTTC. As protein: CASSYTGSAYEQYF.